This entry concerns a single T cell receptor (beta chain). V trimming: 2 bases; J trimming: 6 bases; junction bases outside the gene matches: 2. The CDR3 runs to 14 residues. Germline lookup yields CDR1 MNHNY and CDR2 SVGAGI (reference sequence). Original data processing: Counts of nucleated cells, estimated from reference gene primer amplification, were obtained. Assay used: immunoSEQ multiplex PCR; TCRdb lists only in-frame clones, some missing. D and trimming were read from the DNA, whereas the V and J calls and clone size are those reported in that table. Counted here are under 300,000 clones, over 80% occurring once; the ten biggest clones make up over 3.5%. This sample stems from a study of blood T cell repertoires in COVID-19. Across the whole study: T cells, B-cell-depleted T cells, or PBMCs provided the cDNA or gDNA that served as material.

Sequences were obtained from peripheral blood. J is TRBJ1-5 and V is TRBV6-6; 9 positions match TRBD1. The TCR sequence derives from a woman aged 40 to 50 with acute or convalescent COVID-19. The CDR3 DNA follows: TGTGCCAGCAGTTACGGGACAGGGTCTCAGCCCCAGCATTTT. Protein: CASSYGTGSQPQHF.